This entry is about one TCR beta chain. Only in-frame clones appear in the TCRdb table, and some are missing; sequencing was by immunoSEQ multiplex PCR. The sample has some 130,000 clones, 90% to 95% seen once. The data were obtained in a study of T cell responses to AZD1222 COVID-19 vaccine. Overall study context: Second-dose intervals of approximately 4 or approximately 12 weeks were pooled.

The CDR3 consists of 16 residues. CDR1 WNHNN and CDR2 SYGVQD come from the germline V gene (reference sequence). Trimming took 2 bases from V and 0 from J, leaving 8 bases between them. The specimen comprised peripheral blood, sampled on day 0 of AZD1222 vaccination. The chain carries TRBV10-1 and TRBJ2-6; D is unresolved. This clonotype originated in an adult in good health. Here the CDR3 reads CASSEGWVSGANVLTF. CDR3 nucleotide sequence: TGCGCCAGCAGTGAGGGGTGGGTCTCTGGGGCCAACGTCCTGACTTTC.